The 15 T cell receptor beta chains presented below share a single source sample, sequenced in a study of OX40 agonist ivuxolimab in advanced cancers. TCRdb's copy holds only in-frame clones and misses some; the assay was immunoSEQ multiplex PCR. Of 75,000 to 100,000 clones listed, about 84% are singletons. The source was CD4+ or CD8+ T cells sorted from blood, collected in a trial of the OX40 agonist ivuxolimab. These receptor sequences come from an adult with an advanced solid tumor such as melanoma, head and neck, liver or kidney cancer.

This clone was seen just once. The V call is TRBV7-2, the J call TRBJ2-7; TRBD2 is a possible D gene (5 bases). Germline loops: CDR1 SGHTA, CDR2 FQGNSA. V lost 0 bases, J lost 4 bases, and 10 bases lay in between. The CDR3 consists of 14 residues. CDR3 DNA sequence: TGTGCCAGCAGCTTAGCGGGAGAAAGGTACGAGCAGTACTTC. It is translated as CASSLAGERYEQYF.

This chain connects TRBV5-1 to TRBJ1-1, with 10 bases matching TRBD1. The CDR3 contains 14 residues. The junction had 1 base not matched to a gene; V was cut back by 4 bases and J by 1 base. Germline V gives CDR1 SGHRS, CDR2 YFSETQ. CDR3 bases: TGCGCCAGCAGCCGGGACAGGGGGAACACTGAAGCTTTCTTT. Protein product: CASSRDRGNTEAFF.

For this clone: Other nucleotide sequences in the sample specify the same CDR3. V is TRBV29-1 and J is TRBJ2-5; D possibly matches TRBD1 or TRBD2 (8 bases each). The length of the CDR3 is 14 residues. In germline, CDR1 is SQVTM, CDR2 ANQGSEA. The germline V and J ends were trimmed by 6 bases and 5 bases, with 19 bases remaining between them. The CDR3 sequence: CSVVPGGGGETQYF. As DNA, the CDR3 is TGCAGCGTCGTTCCAGGGGGCGGGGGGGAGACCCAGTACTTC.

This clone occurred a few times. The rearrangement links TRBV2 to TRBJ1-5, with 7 bases matching TRBD1. V dropped 7 bases and J dropped 4; count of bases not matched to a gene: 10. Per the germline V gene, CDR1 is SNHLY and CDR2 is FYNNEI. This CDR3 is 15 amino acids long. CDR3 coding DNA: TGTGCCAGCAAACTCACAGGGGCGCGAAATCAGCCCCAGCATTTT. Translated, it gives CASKLTGARNQPQHF.

The V gene is TRBV11-2, the J gene TRBJ1-4; D is undetermined. The CDR3 consists of 13 residues. The V end was cut by 0 bases, the J end by 5 bases, with 4 bases between. Germline loops: CDR1 SGHAT, CDR2 FQNNGV. The CDR3 sequence: CASSLDRNEKLFF. DNA for the CDR3: TGTGCCAGCAGCTTAGATCGGAATGAAAAACTGTTTTTT. Variable domain in full (rest from reference TRBV11-2 and TRBJ1-4): EAGVAQSPRYKIIEKRQSVAFWCNPISGHATLYWYQQILGQGPKLLIQFQNNGVVDDSQLPKDRFSAERLKGVDSTLKIQPAKLEDSAVYLCASSLDRNEKLFFGSGTQLSVL.

The chain recombines TRBV5-4 with TRBJ1-4, with 10 bases identical to TRBD1. Germline CDR1 SGHNT, CDR2 YYREEE (reference sequence). The CDR3 is 15 residues long. With 3 bases clipped from V and 6 bases from J, the junction kept 5 bases outside the gene matches. The CDR3 DNA sequence: TGTGCCAGCAGCTCGCGCGGGACAGGGGATGAAAAACTGTTTTTT. Encoded protein: CASSSRGTGDEKLFF.

V gene TRBV30 combines with J gene TRBJ2-2; possibly TRBD2 for D (5 bases). The CDR3 covers 12 residues. Germline V gene data show CDR1 as GTSNPN and CDR2 as SVGIG (reference sequence). V was pared by 3 bases and J by 6 bases, with 8 bases between. The CDR3 nucleotides read TGTGCCTGGAGGGCCGGGGCCGGGGAGCTGTTTTTT. Its protein is CAWRAGAGELFF.

This chain connects TRBV6-4 to TRBJ1-1; tentative D call: TRBD1 (6 bases). Germline V CDR1 and CDR2: MRHNA, SNTAGT. V was shortened by 3 bases and J by 4 bases, with 9 bases between the two germline ends. The CDR3 is made up of 13 amino acids. CDR3 sequence: CASSETGTTEAFF. The CDR3, as DNA: TGTGCCAGCAGTGAAACAGGGACCACTGAAGCTTTCTTT.

The chain has TRBV19 and TRBJ1-1; D remains unclear. CDR3 length: 15 residues. V dropped 0 bases and J dropped 3 bases, with 11 bases sitting between them. The V gene's germline CDR1 is LNHDA and CDR2 SQIVND (reference sequence). DNA for the CDR3: TGTGCCAGTAGTATAGATCAAATCGGTGACACTGAAGCTTTCTTT. Its protein is CASSIDQIGDTEAFF.

This rearrangement joins TRBV19 to TRBJ2-7, with D perhaps given as TRBD1 or TRBD2 (5 bases each). Looked up from germline, CDR1 is LNHDA and CDR2 is SQIVND (reference sequence). CDR3 length: 13 amino acids. V was clipped by 7 bases and J by 6 bases, with 16 bases between them. CDR3 nucleotides: TGTGCCAGTATGGACGGGACGCCCGCCGAGCAGTACTTC. Protein: CASMDGTPAEQYF.

This clone was picked up a small number of times. The chain uses TRBV7-2 and TRBJ2-1; D is possibly TRBD1 (6 bases). The germline V and J ends were trimmed by 3 bases and 9 bases, with 15 bases remaining between them. Germline V gene lookup returns CDR1 SGHTA and CDR2 FQGNSA. The CDR3 sequence is 14 residues long. CDR3 sequence reads: CASSFLQGSGEQFF. DNA for the CDR3: TGTGCCAGCAGCTTCCTCCAGGGGAGCGGTGAGCAGTTCTTC.

The J gene is TRBJ2-6, the V gene TRBV27, with no clear D. CDR1 and CDR2 from the germline V gene are MNHEY and SMNVEV (reference sequence). CDR3 length: 14 amino acids. V lost 8 bases to trimming and J lost 2 bases, with 10 bases between them. The DNA of the CDR3 is TGTGCCAGCCTTTCAATCCCTGGGGCCAACGTCCTGACTTTC. This gives the protein CASLSIPGANVLTF.

J is TRBJ2-3 and V is TRBV4-2; 7 bases align to TRBD1. This CDR3 is 16 amino acids long. Trimming at V came to 4 bases and at J to 2 bases, leaving 9 bases not matched to a gene. The germline gives CDR1 LGHNA, CDR2 YNFKEQ. The CDR3 spells CASSPRQGIITDTQYF. CDR3 sequence (DNA): TGTGCCAGCAGCCCCAGACAGGGTATTATCACAGATACGCAGTATTTT.

CDR3 residues: CASGFDYGYTF. The DNA of the CDR3 is TGTGCTAGTGGTTTCGACTATGGCTACACCTTC. J is TRBJ1-2 and V is TRBV12-5; D remains ambiguous. Germline CDR1 LGHNT, CDR2 FRNRAP. The V end was cut by 3 bases, the J end by 3 bases, with 2 bases between. The CDR3 is made up of 11 amino acids. Supplemented by reference TRBV12-5 and TRBJ1-2, the full variable domain reads DARVTQTPRHKVTEMGQEVTMRCQPILGHNTVFWYRQTMMQGLELLAYFRNRAPLDDSGMPKDRFSAEMPDATLATLKIQPSEPRDSAVYFCASGFDYGYTFGSGTRLTVV.

The chain has TRBV9 and TRBJ2-5, with TRBD1 matching over 7 bases. The ends lost 4 bases at V and 5 bases at J; junction bases unmatched: 8. This CDR3 is 14 amino acids long. The germline V gene encodes CDR1 SGDLS and CDR2 YYNGEE. The CDR3 reads CASSSRQGRETQYF. The CDR3 DNA reads TGTGCCAGCAGCTCACGACAGGGAAGGGAGACCCAGTACTTC.